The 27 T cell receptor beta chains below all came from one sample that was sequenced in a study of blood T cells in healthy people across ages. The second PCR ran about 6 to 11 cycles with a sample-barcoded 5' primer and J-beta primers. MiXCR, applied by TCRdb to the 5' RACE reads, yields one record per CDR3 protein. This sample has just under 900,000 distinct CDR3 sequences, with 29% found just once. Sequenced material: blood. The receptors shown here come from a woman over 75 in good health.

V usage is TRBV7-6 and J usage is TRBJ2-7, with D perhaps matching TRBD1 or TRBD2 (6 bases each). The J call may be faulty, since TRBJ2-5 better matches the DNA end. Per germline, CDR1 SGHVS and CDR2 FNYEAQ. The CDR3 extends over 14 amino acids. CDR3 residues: CASSSGGREETQYF. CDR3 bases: TGTGCCAGCAGCTCCGGGGGCAGGGAGGAGACCCAGTACTTC.

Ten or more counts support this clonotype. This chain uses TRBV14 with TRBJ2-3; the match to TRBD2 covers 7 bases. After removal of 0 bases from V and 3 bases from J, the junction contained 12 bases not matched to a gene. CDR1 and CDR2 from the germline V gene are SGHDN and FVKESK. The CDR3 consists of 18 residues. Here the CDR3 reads CASSQEGRGGLRTDTQYF. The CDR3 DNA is TGTGCCAGCAGCCAAGAAGGACGGGGAGGGTTGCGGACAGATACGCAGTATTTT.

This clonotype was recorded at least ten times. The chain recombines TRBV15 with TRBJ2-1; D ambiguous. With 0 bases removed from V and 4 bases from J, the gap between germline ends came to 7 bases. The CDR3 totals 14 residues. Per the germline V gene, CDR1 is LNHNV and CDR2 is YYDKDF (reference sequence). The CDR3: CATSRDPSYNEQFF. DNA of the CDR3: TGTGCCACCAGCAGAGATCCCTCGTACAATGAGCAGTTCTTC.

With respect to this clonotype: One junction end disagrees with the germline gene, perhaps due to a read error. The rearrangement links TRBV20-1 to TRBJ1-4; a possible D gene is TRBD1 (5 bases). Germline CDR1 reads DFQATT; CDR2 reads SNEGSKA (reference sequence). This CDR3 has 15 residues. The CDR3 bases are TGCAGTGCTCCCGACAGCCGAGGAGTTCGGGAAAAACGGTTTTTT. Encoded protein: CSAPDSRGVREKRFF.

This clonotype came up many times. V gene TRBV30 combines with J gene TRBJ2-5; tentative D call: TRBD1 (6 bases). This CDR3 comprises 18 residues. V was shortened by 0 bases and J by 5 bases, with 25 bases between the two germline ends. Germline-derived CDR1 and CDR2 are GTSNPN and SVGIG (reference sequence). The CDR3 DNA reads TGTGCCTGGAGTGTACTGAAAGGGACACGCCGAAAGTCGGAGACCCAGTACTTC. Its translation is CAWSVLKGTRRKSETQYF.

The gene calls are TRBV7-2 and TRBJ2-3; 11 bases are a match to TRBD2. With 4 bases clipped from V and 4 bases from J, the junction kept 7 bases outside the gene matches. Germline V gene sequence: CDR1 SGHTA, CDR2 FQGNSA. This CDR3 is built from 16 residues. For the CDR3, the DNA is TGTGCCAGCAGCTATCTAGCGGGGGGCAGTCCAGATACGCAGTATTTT. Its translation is CASSYLAGGSPDTQYF.

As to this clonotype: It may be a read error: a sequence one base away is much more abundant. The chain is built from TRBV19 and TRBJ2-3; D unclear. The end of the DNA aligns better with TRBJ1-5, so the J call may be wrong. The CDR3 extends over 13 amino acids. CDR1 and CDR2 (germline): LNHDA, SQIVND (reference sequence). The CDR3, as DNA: TGTGCCAGTAGTATAGATGACCCCCGCTGGCAGCATTTT. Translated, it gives CASSIDDPRWQHF.

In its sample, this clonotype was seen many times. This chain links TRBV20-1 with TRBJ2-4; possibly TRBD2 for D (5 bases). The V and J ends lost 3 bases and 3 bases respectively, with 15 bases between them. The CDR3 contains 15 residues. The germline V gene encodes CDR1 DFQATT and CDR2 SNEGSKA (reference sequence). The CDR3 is CSARGWGEGKNIQYF. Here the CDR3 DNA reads TGCAGTGCTAGGGGGTGGGGAGAGGGCAAAAACATTCAGTACTTC.

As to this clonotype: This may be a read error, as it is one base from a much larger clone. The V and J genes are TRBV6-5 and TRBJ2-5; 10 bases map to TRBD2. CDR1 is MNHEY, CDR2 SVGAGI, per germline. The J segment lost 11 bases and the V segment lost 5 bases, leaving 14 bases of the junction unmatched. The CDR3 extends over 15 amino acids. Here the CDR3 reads CASSAAGGRRYEQYF. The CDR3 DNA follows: TGTGCCAGCAGTGCAGCGGGGGGGCGGCGCTATGAGCAGTACTTC.

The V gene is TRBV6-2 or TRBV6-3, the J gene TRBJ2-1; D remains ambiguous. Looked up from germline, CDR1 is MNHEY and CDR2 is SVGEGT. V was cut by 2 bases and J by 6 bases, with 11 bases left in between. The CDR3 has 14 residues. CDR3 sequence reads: CASSYLNDPNEQFF. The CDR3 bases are TGTGCCAGCAGTTACCTAAACGATCCCAATGAGCAGTTCTTC.

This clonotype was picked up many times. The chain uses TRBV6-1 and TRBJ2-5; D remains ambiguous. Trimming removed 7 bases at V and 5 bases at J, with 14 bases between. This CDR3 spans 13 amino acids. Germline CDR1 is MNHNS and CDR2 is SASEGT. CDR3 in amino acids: CASTVNGRETQYF. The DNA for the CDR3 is TGTGCCAGCACTGTTAATGGAAGGGAGACCCAGTACTTC.

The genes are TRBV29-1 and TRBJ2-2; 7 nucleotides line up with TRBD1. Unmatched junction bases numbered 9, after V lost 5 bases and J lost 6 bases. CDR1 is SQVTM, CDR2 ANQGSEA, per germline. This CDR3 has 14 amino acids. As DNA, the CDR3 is TGCAGCGTTAGGTTAGGGGGCTTGGCCGGGGAGCTGTTTTTT. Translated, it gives CSVRLGGLAGELFF.

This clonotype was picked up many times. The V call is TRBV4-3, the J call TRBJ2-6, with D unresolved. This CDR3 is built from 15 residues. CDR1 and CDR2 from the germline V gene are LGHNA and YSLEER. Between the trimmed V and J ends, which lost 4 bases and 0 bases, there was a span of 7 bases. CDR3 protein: CASSPKSSGANVLTF. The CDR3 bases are TGCGCCAGCAGCCCAAAGAGCTCTGGGGCCAACGTCCTGACTTTC.

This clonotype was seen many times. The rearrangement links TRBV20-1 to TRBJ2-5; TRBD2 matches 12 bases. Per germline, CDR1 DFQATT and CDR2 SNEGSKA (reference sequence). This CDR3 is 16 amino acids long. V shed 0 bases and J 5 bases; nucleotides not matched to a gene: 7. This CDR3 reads CSARDLLAGGLETQYF. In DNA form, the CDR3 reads TGCAGTGCTAGAGATCTGCTAGCGGGGGGGCTGGAGACCCAGTACTTC.

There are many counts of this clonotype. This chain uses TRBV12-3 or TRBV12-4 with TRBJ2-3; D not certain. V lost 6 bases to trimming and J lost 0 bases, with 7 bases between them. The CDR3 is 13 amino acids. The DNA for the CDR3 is TGTGCCAGCAGCTTCTTGAGCACAGATACGCAGTATTTT. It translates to CASSFLSTDTQYF.

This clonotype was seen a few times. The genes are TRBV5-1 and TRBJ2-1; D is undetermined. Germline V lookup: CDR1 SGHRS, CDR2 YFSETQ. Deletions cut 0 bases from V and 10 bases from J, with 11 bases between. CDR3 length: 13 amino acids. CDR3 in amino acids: CASSLGVLGEQFF. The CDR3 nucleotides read TGCGCCAGCAGCTTGGGTGTTTTAGGAGAGCAGTTCTTC.

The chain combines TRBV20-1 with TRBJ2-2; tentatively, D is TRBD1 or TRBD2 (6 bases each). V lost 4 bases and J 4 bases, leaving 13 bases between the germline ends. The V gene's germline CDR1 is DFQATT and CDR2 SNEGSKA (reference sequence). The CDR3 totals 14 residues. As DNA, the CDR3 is TGCAGTGCTATAGAGGGGGGAAGCACCGGGGAGCTGTTTTTT. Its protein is CSAIEGGSTGELFF.

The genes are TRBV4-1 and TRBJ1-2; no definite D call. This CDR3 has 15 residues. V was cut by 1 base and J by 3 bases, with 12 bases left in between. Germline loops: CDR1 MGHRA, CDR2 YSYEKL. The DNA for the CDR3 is TGCGCCAGCAGCCAAGGGACGGGGATCTACTATGGCTACACCTTC. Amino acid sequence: CASSQGTGIYYGYTF.

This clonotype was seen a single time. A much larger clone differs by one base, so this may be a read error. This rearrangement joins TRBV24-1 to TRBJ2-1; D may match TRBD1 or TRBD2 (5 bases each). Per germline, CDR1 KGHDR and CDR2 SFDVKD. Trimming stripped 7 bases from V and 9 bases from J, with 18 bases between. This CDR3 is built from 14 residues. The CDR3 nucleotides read TGTGCCACCAGGGACACGGGACGGGAAGGTGAGCAGTTCTTC. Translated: CATRDTGREGEQFF.

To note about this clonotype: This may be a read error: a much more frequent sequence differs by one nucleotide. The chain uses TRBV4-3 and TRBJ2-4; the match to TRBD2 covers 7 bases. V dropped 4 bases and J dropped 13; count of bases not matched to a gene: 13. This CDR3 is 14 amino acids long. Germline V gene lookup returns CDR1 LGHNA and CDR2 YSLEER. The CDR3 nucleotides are TGCGCCAGCAGCCTGAGGACGGGAGGCGATGAGCAGTACTTC. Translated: CASSLRTGGDEQYF.

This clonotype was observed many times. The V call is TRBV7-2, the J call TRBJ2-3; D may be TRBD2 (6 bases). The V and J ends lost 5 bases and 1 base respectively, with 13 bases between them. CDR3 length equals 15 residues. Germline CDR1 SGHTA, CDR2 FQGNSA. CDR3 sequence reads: CASSGRGRRTDTQYF. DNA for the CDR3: TGTGCCAGCAGCGGACGGGGGAGGCGCACAGATACGCAGTATTTT.

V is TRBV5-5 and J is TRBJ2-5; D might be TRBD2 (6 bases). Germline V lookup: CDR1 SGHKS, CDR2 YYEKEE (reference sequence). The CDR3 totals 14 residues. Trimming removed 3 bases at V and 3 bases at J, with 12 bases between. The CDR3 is CASSSAGLEETQYF. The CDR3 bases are TGTGCCAGCAGCTCCGCGGGACTCGAAGAGACCCAGTACTTC.

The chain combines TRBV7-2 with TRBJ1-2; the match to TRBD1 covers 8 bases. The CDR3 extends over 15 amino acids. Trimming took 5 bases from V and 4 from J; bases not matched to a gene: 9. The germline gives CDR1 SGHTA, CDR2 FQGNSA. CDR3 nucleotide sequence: TGTGCCAGCAGCCGCCAGGGGACAGGTTTCTATGGCTACACCTTC. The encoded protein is CASSRQGTGFYGYTF.

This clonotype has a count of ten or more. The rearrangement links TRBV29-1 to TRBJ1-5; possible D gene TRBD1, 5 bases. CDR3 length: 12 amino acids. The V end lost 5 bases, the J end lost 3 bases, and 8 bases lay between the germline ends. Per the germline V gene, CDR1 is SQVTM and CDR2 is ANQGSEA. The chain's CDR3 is CSVRGNNQPQHF. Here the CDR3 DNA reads TGCAGCGTTCGGGGGAACAATCAGCCCCAGCATTTT. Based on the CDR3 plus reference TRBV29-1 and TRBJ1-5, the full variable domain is SAVISQKPSRDICQRGTSLTIQCQVDSQVTMMFWYRQQPGQSLTLIATANQGSEATYESGFVIDKFPISRPNLTFSTLTVSNMSPEDSSIYLCSVRGNNQPQHFGDGTRLSIL.

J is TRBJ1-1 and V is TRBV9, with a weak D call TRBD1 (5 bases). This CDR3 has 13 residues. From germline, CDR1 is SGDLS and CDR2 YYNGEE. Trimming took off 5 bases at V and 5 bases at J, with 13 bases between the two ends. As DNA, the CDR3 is TGTGCCAGCAGTCAGGGAGATGGTACTGAAGCTTTCTTT. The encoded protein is CASSQGDGTEAFF.

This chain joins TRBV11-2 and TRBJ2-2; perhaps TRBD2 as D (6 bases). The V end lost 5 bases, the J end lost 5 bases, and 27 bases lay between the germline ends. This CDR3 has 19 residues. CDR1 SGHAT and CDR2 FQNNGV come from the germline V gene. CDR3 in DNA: TGTGCCAGCAGCCCCCAGTGGGCTAGCGCACGACCCGGGACCGGGGAGCTGTTTTTT. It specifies CASSPQWASARPGTGELFF.

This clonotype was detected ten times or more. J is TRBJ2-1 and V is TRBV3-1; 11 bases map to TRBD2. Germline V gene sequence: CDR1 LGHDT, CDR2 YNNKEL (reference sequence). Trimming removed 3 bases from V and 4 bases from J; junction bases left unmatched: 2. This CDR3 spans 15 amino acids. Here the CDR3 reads CASSQSSGGYNEQFF. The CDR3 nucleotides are TGTGCCAGCAGCCAGTCTAGCGGGGGGTACAATGAGCAGTTCTTC.